A selection of T cell receptor beta chains follows, all from one sample in a study of OX40 agonist ivuxolimab in advanced cancers. Produced via immunoSEQ multiplex PCR; TCRdb's table is partial and in-frame only. This table holds some 150,000 clones, 90% found once. The specimen comprised CD4+ or CD8+ T cells sorted from blood, sampled in a trial of the OX40 agonist ivuxolimab. These receptors originate from an adult with an advanced solid tumor such as melanoma, head and neck, liver or kidney cancer. Each CDR3 is given with its conserved first and last residue. Fields, in order: CDR3 length, V gene, clone size, D gene, J gene, CDR3 DNA, CDR3 protein. A D gene is named only where the DNA matches it firmly. Not all rows give a size; the values are once, few, many and, for expanded clones, a class.

length: 18
V: TRBV27
size: NA
D: NA
J: TRBJ2-1
DNA: TGTGCCAGCAGTTCTGACAGGGGCCCTAGCGGCTCCTACAATGAGCAGTTCTTC
CDR3: CASSSDRGPSGSYNEQFF

length: 18
V: TRBV27
size: NA
D: TRBD2
J: TRBJ2-1
DNA: TGTGCCAGCAGTTTATATCTTAGGGGACTAGCGGACTACAATGAGCAGTTCTTC
CDR3: CASSLYLRGLADYNEQFF

length: 14
V: TRBV6-6
size: NA
D: NA
J: TRBJ1-1
DNA: TGTGCCAGCATCTTAGGGACACCGAACACTGAAGCTTTCTTT
CDR3: CASILGTPNTEAFF

length: 16
V: TRBV30
size: NA
D: NA
J: TRBJ1-1
DNA: TGTGCCTGGAGTGTAGCTATTCTGGCCGGGAGGACTGAAGCTTTCTTT
CDR3: CAWSVAILAGRTEAFF

length: 17
V: TRBV27
size: NA
D: NA
J: TRBJ2-7
DNA: TGTGCCAGCAGTTTCGACTCTTCCGGGACTGGAGTCTACGAGCAGTACTTC
CDR3: CASSFDSSGTGVYEQYF

length: 14
V: TRBV5-1
size: NA
D: TRBD1
J: TRBJ1-3
DNA: TGCGCCAGCAGATCCGGGACAGCGAGCAACACCATATATTTT
CDR3: CASRSGTASNTIYF

length: 15
V: TRBV7-6
size: NA
D: TRBD2
J: TRBJ2-5
DNA: TGTGCCAGCAGCGAACTAGCGGGAGTCCAAGAGACCCAGTACTTC
CDR3: CASSELAGVQETQYF

length: 14
V: TRBV5-1
size: NA
D: NA
J: TRBJ2-1
DNA: TGCGCCAGCGGGCTAAGGAGCTCCTACAATGAGCAGTTCTTC
CDR3: CASGLRSSYNEQFF

length: 14
V: TRBV10-3
size: NA
D: NA
J: TRBJ2-2
DNA: TGTGCCATCAGTGAGTGGCTTTTCACCGGGGAGCTGTTTTTT
CDR3: CAISEWLFTGELFF

length: 16
V: TRBV7-3
size: NA
D: TRBD1
J: TRBJ2-3
DNA: TGTGCCAGCAGCCTCCAGGGGGCTAGCGATTACTATACGCAGTATTTT
CDR3: CASSLQGASDYYTQYF

length: 14
V: TRBV27
size: NA
D: NA
J: TRBJ1-1
DNA: TGTGCCAGCAGTTCTCCTCAGGGTAACACTGAAGCTTTCTTT
CDR3: CASSSPQGNTEAFF

length: 12
V: TRBV7-9
size: NA
D: NA
J: TRBJ1-1
DNA: TGTGCCAGCAGCTTCGCTGGCTCTGAAGCTTTCTTT
CDR3: CASSFAGSEAFF

length: 15
V: TRBV7-8
size: NA
D: NA
J: TRBJ2-1
DNA: TGTGCCAGCAGCTCGGACTGGAGCTCCTACAATGAGCAGTTCTTC
CDR3: CASSSDWSSYNEQFF

length: 17
V: TRBV10-3
size: NA
D: NA
J: TRBJ1-1
DNA: TGTGCGTGCCTGGGAGGAAACGGGGCTAGTCCGAACACTGAAGCTTTCTTT
CDR3: CACLGGNGASPNTEAFF

length: 16
V: TRBV19
size: NA
D: TRBD2
J: TRBJ2-7
DNA: TGTGCCAGTAGTGATTTCGGGACTAGCGGGTTCTACGAGCAGTACTTC
CDR3: CASSDFGTSGFYEQYF

length: 15
V: TRBV7-2
size: NA
D: NA
J: TRBJ2-1
DNA: TGTGCCAGCAGTTACGATCTAGGGACCTACAATGAGCAGTTCTTC
CDR3: CASSYDLGTYNEQFF

length: 14
V: TRBV5-4
size: NA
D: TRBD2
J: TRBJ2-2
DNA: TGTGCCAGCAGCTTGGGACTAGCCACCCGGGAGCTGTTTTTT
CDR3: CASSLGLATRELFF

length: 14
V: TRBV7-9
size: NA
D: TRBD1
J: TRBJ1-2
DNA: TGTGCCAGCAGCCCGCGGACAGGGTGGTATGGCTACACCTTC
CDR3: CASSPRTGWYGYTF

length: 14
V: TRBV6-5
size: once
D: TRBD1
J: TRBJ1-6
DNA: TGTGCCAGCAGTGCGACAGGGCATAATTCACCCCTCCACTTT
CDR3: CASSATGHNSPLHF

length: 16
V: TRBV9
size: NA
D: NA
J: TRBJ1-3
DNA: TGTGCCAGCAGCGTACAGGGAAGTTTCACCGGAAACACCATATATTTT
CDR3: CASSVQGSFTGNTIYF

length: 16
V: TRBV6-5
size: NA
D: TRBD1
J: TRBJ1-1
DNA: TGTGCCAGCAGTTCCCCGGGACAGGCGACTAACACTGAAGCTTTCTTT
CDR3: CASSSPGQATNTEAFF

length: 16
V: TRBV4-2
size: NA
D: TRBD2
J: TRBJ2-3
DNA: TGTGCCAGCAGCCAAGATCCCCAGCGGGAGATATATACGCAGTATTTT
CDR3: CASSQDPQREIYTQYF

length: 13
V: TRBV27
size: NA
D: NA
J: TRBJ1-1
DNA: TGTGCCAGCAGTACCACAGGGAGGACTGAAGCTTTCTTT
CDR3: CASSTTGRTEAFF

length: 13
V: TRBV10-3
size: NA
D: NA
J: TRBJ2-7
DNA: TGTACCGCGAAGGACAGCGACTCCTACGAGCAGTACTTC
CDR3: CTAKDSDSYEQYF

length: 16
V: TRBV7-8
size: few
D: TRBD1
J: TRBJ1-3
DNA: TGTGCCAGCAGCCTAGGGACAGGGGGATGGTCGAACACCATATATTTT
CDR3: CASSLGTGGWSNTIYF

length: 18
V: TRBV5-1
size: NA
D: TRBD1
J: TRBJ2-6
DNA: TGCGCCAGCAGCTTGAGGGACAGGGGACTCTCTGGGGCCAACGTCCTGACTTTC
CDR3: CASSLRDRGLSGANVLTF

length: 15
V: TRBV18
size: NA
D: NA
J: TRBJ2-3
DNA: TGTGCCAGCTCACCCCTAAGGGTTGGGGCAGATACGCAGTATTTT
CDR3: CASSPLRVGADTQYF

length: 14
V: TRBV6-1
size: once
D: NA
J: TRBJ1-5
DNA: TGTGCCAGCAGTTTCTCCAGGGACGGTCAGCCCCAGCATTTT
CDR3: CASSFSRDGQPQHF

length: 15
V: TRBV7-9
size: NA
D: TRBD1
J: TRBJ2-7
DNA: TGTGCCAGCAGCTTGGGGGACAGGGGGCTGTACGAGCAGTACTTC
CDR3: CASSLGDRGLYEQYF

length: 15
V: TRBV2
size: NA
D: NA
J: TRBJ2-2
DNA: TGTGCCAGCAGGCTCCAGGGGGGGGACACCGGGGAGCTGTTTTTT
CDR3: CASRLQGGDTGELFF

length: 17
V: TRBV5-1
size: NA
D: TRBD1
J: TRBJ2-6
DNA: TGCGCCAGCAGCTTGGATGGGACAGCTTCTGGGGCCAACGTCCTGACTTTC
CDR3: CASSLDGTASGANVLTF

length: 13
V: TRBV9
size: once
D: TRBD1
J: TRBJ2-7
DNA: TGTGCCAGCAGCGGGGACAGAAACTACGAGCAGTACTTC
CDR3: CASSGDRNYEQYF

length: 16
V: TRBV19
size: NA
D: NA
J: TRBJ1-5
DNA: TGTGCCAGTAGTCAGCAGGGGCCAAGAAGCAATCAGCCCCAGCATTTT
CDR3: CASSQQGPRSNQPQHF

length: 14
V: TRBV28
size: NA
D: TRBD2
J: TRBJ2-2
DNA: TGTGCCAGCAGTCGACTAGCGGGCACCGGGGAGCTGTTTTTT
CDR3: CASSRLAGTGELFF

length: 14
V: TRBV7-3
size: NA
D: NA
J: TRBJ1-1
DNA: TGTGCCAGCAGCTTAATGTCGTCGAACACTGAAGCTTTCTTT
CDR3: CASSLMSSNTEAFF

length: 13
V: TRBV28
size: NA
D: TRBD1
J: TRBJ1-2
DNA: TGTGCCAGCAGGTTACAGGGGGACTATGGCTACACCTTC
CDR3: CASRLQGDYGYTF

length: 13
V: TRBV9
size: NA
D: NA
J: TRBJ2-1
DNA: TGTGCCAGCGGGCATCAGTCTGACAATGAGCAGTTCTTC
CDR3: CASGHQSDNEQFF

length: 18
V: TRBV27
size: NA
D: NA
J: TRBJ2-6
DNA: TGTGCCAGCAGTTTGGGAAACAGGGCCCGCTCTGGGGCCAACGTCCTGACTTTC
CDR3: CASSLGNRARSGANVLTF

length: 10
V: TRBV6-6
size: once
D: NA
J: TRBJ1-1
DNA: TGTGCCAGCTATATGACTGAAGCTTTCTTT
CDR3: CASYMTEAFF

length: 18
V: TRBV5-6
size: NA
D: TRBD1
J: TRBJ1-6
DNA: TGTGCCAGCAGCTTGTCGCCGGGACAGGGGACATATAATTCACCCCTCCACTTT
CDR3: CASSLSPGQGTYNSPLHF

length: 18
V: TRBV19
size: NA
D: TRBD2
J: TRBJ2-5
DNA: TGTGCCAGTAGTCTCCGAGGGACTAGTTTACGACTTGAGGAGACCCAGTACTTC
CDR3: CASSLRGTSLRLEETQYF

length: 13
V: TRBV7-2
size: NA
D: NA
J: TRBJ2-1
DNA: TGTGCCAGCAGCTTAGCGCCGGGGGATGAGCAGTTCTTC
CDR3: CASSLAPGDEQFF

length: 17
V: TRBV7-7
size: NA
D: TRBD2
J: TRBJ2-3
DNA: TGTGCTAGCAGCCCCGGACTAGCGGGAACTAGCACAGATACGCAGTATTTT
CDR3: CASSPGLAGTSTDTQYF

length: 15
V: TRBV7-3
size: NA
D: TRBD1
J: TRBJ2-2
DNA: TGTGCCAGCAGCTTGACAGGGGGCAGCACCGGGGAGCTGTTTTTT
CDR3: CASSLTGGSTGELFF

length: 16
V: TRBV9
size: NA
D: NA
J: TRBJ2-1
DNA: TGTGCCAGCAGCGTAGCTGGACGATATTCAGTCAATGAGCAGTTCTTC
CDR3: CASSVAGRYSVNEQFF

length: 16
V: TRBV9
size: NA
D: TRBD1
J: TRBJ2-2
DNA: TGTGCCAGCAGCCCCGACTGGACAGGAACCACCGGGGAGCTGTTTTTT
CDR3: CASSPDWTGTTGELFF

length: 15
V: TRBV19
size: NA
D: NA
J: TRBJ1-5
DNA: TGTGCCAGTAGTATAGTAGGGGCTCCCAATCAGCCCCAGCATTTT
CDR3: CASSIVGAPNQPQHF

length: 12
V: TRBV2
size: few
D: NA
J: TRBJ1-1
DNA: TGTGCCAGCAGCGCAGAGAGCGCTGAAGCTTTCTTT
CDR3: CASSAESAEAFF

length: 13
V: TRBV5-8
size: NA
D: TRBD1
J: TRBJ1-1
DNA: TGTGCCAGCAGCCGGGACAGGGGGACTGAAGCTTTCTTT
CDR3: CASSRDRGTEAFF

length: 13
V: TRBV25-1
size: NA
D: NA
J: TRBJ2-1
DNA: TGTGCCAGCAGGGACGGGTCCTACAATGAGCAGTTCTTC
CDR3: CASRDGSYNEQFF

length: 14
V: TRBV7-3
size: NA
D: NA
J: TRBJ2-6
DNA: TGTGCCAGCAGCTTGGGAGCTGGGGCCAACGTCCTGACTTTC
CDR3: CASSLGAGANVLTF

length: 13
V: TRBV2
size: once
D: NA
J: TRBJ2-6
DNA: TGTGCCAGCTGTGATTCGGGGGCCAACGTCCTGACTTTC
CDR3: CASCDSGANVLTF

length: 13
V: TRBV6-4
size: NA
D: NA
J: TRBJ1-5
DNA: TGTGCCAGCAGTATACAGGCGAATCAGCCCCAGCATTTT
CDR3: CASSIQANQPQHF

length: 16
V: TRBV5-6
size: NA
D: TRBD1
J: TRBJ2-7
DNA: TGTGCCAGCAGCTTGGCGGGGGACAGGGGTATCCACGAGCAGTACTTC
CDR3: CASSLAGDRGIHEQYF